This entry concerns a single T cell receptor beta chain. What it recognizes is unknown. Described treatment: oral pan-JAK inhibitor, 5-10 mg twice daily. Following extraction, RNA underwent reverse transcription to cDNA, which served as the sequencing template. The method was immunoSEQ multiplex PCR; TCRdb's version includes in-frame clones alone and lacks a portion of them. The table records 95,000 to 100,000 clones, roughly three fifths of them present only once. These data originate in a study of CD8+ T cells in alopecia areata. Findings of the study overall: Among the cells sequenced in scalp samples are also the resident alphabeta T cells of normal skin.

V lost 3 bases and J lost 13, with 10 bases in between. Looked up from germline, CDR1 is SGHRS and CDR2 is YFSETQ. The CDR3 covers 10 residues. This receptor was taken from a human donor with alopecia areata. The sample was CD8+ T cells sorted from blood, taken at week 4, from a patient treated with tofacitinib. The rearrangement links TRBV5-1 to TRBJ2-5, with D possibly TRBD2 on 5 matching bases. The CDR3 DNA follows: TGCGCCAGCAGCTGGGAGACGTTGTACTTC. It specifies CASSWETLYF. Combining the CDR3 with reference TRBV5-1 and TRBJ2-5 gives the whole variable domain KAGVTQTPRYLIKTRGQQVTLSCSPISGHRSVSWYQQTPGQGLQFLFEYFSETQRNKGNFPGRFSGRQFSNSRSEMNVSTLELGDSALYLCASSWETLYFGPGTRLLVL.